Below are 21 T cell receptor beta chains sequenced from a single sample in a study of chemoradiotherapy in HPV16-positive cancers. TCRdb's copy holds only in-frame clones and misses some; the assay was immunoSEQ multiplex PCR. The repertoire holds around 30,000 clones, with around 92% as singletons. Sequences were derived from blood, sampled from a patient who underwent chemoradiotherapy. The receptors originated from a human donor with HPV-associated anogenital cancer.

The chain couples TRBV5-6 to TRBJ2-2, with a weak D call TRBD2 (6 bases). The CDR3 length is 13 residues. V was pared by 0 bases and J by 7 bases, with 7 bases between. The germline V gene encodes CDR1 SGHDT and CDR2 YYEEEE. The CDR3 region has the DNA TGTGCCAGCAGCTTGGCGGACTACGGGGAGCTGTTTTTT. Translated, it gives CASSLADYGELFF.

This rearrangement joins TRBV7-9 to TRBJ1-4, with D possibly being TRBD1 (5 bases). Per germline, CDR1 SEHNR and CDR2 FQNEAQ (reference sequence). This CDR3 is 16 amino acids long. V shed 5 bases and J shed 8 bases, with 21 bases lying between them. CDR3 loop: CASSVRGRGNTEKLFF. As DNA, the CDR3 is TGTGCCAGCAGCGTGAGGGGTCGGGGGAATACGGAAAAACTGTTTTTT.

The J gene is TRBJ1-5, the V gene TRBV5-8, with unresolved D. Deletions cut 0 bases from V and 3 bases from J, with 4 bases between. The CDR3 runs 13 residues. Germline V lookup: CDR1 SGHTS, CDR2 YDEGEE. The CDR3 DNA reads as TGTGCCAGCAGCTTGGACTTCAATCAGCCCCAGCATTTT. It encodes CASSLDFNQPQHF.

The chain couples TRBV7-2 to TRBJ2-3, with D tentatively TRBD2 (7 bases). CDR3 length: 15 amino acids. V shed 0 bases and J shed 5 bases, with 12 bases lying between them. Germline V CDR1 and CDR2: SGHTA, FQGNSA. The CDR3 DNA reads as TGTGCCAGCAGCTTAGCGGGGGGGCGGGTAGATACGCAGTATTTT. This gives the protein CASSLAGGRVDTQYF.

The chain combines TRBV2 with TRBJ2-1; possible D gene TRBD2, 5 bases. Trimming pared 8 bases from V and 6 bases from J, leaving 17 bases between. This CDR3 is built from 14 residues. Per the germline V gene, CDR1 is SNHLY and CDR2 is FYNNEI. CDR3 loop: CASSRRAVANEQFF. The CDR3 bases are TGTGCCAGCTCGAGGCGGGCCGTGGCCAATGAGCAGTTCTTC.

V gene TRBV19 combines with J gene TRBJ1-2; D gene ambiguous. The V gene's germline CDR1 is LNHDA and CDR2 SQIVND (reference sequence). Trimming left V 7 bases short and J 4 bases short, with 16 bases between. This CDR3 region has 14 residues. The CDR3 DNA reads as TGTGCCAGTATCGACGCAGGAATCGGCTATGGCTACACCTTC. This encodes CASIDAGIGYGYTF.

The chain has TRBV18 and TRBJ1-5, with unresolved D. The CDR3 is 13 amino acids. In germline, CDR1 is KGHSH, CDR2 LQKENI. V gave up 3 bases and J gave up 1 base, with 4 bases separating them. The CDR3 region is CASSPGSNQPQHF. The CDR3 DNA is TGTGCCAGCTCACCGGGGAGCAATCAGCCCCAGCATTTT.

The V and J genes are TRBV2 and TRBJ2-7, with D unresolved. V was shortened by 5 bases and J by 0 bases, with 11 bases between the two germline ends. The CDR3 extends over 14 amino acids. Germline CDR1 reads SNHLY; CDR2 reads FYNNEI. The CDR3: CASSNTETSYEQYF. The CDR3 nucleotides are TGTGCCAGCAGTAACACAGAGACCTCCTACGAGCAGTACTTC.

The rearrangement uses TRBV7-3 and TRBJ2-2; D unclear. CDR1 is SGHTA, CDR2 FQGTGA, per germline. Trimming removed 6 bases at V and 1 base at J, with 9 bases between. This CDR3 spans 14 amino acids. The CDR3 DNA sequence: TGTGCCAGCAGGTCCGGTCAGAACACCGGGGAGCTGTTTTTT. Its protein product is CASRSGQNTGELFF. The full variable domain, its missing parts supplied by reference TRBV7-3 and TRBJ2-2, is GAGVSQTPSNKVTEKGKYVELRCDPISGHTALYWYRQSLGQGPEFLIYFQGTGAADDSGLPNDRFFAVRPEGSVSTLKIQRTERGDSAVYLCASRSGQNTGELFFGEGSRLTVL.

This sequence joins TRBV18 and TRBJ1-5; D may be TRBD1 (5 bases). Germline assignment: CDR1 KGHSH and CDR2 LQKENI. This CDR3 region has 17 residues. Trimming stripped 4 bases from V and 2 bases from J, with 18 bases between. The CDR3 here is CASSLSALGTGNQPQHF. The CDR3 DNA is TGTGCCAGCTCACTATCGGCTTTGGGGACTGGCAATCAGCCCCAGCATTTT. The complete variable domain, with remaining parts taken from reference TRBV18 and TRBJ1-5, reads NAGVMQNPRHLVRRRGQEARLRCSPMKGHSHVYWYRQLPEEGLKFMVYLQKENIIDESGMPKERFSAEFPKEGPSILRIQQVVRGDSAAYFCASSLSALGTGNQPQHFGDGTRLSIL.

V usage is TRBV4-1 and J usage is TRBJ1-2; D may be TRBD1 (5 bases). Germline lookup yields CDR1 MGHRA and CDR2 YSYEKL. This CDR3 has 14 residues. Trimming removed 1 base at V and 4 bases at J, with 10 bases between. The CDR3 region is CASSQVSGGYGYTF. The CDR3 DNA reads TGCGCCAGCAGCCAAGTCTCCGGGGGCTATGGCTACACCTTC.

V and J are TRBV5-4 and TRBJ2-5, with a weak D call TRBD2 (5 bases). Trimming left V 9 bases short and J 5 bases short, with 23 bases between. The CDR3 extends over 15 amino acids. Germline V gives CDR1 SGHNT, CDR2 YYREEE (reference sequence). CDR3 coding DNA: TGTGCCAACCCAAATGCGCTTTCGGGGTTTGAGACCCAGTACTTC. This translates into CANPNALSGFETQYF. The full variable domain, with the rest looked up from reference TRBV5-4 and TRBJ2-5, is ETGVTQSPTHLIKTRGQQVTLRCSSQSGHNTVSWYQQALGQGPQFIFQYYREEENGRGNFPPRFSGLQFPNYSSELNVNALELDDSALYLCANPNALSGFETQYFGPGTRLLVL.

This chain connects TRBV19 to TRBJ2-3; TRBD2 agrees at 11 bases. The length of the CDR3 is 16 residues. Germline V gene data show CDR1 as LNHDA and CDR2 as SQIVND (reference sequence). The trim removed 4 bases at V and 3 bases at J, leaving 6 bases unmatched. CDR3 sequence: CASSKVAGGLTDTQYF. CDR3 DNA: TGTGCCAGTAGTAAAGTAGCGGGGGGGCTAACAGATACGCAGTATTTT. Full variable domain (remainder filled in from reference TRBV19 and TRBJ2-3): DGGITQSPKYLFRKEGQNVTLSCEQNLNHDAMYWYRQDPGQGLRLIYYSQIVNDFQKGDIAEGYSVSREKKESFPLTVTSAQKNPTAFYLCASSKVAGGLTDTQYFGPGTRLTVL.

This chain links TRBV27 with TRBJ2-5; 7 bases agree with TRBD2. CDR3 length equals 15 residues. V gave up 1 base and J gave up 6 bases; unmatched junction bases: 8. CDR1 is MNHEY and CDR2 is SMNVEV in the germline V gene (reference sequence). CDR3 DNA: TGTGCCAGCAGTTTATGGGAGGGAATGAGGCAGACCCAGTACTTC. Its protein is CASSLWEGMRQTQYF.

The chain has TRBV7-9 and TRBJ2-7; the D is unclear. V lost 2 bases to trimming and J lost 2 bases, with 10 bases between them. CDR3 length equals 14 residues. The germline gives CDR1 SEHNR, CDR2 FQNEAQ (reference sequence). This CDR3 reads CASSLYQATYEQYF. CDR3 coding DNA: TGTGCCAGCAGCTTATATCAGGCCACCTACGAGCAGTACTTC.

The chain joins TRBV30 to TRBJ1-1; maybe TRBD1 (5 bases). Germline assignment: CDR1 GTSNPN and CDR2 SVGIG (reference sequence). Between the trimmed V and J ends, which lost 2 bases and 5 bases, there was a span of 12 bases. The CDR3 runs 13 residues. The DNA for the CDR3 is TGTGCCTGGAGTAAGGGGCAGGTAACTGAAGCTTTCTTT. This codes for CAWSKGQVTEAFF.

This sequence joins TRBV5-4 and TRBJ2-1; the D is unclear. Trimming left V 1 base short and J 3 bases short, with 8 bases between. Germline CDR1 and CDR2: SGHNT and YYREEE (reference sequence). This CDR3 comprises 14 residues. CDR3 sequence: CASSLNRNYNEQFF. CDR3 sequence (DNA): TGTGCCAGCAGCTTGAACAGAAACTACAATGAGCAGTTCTTC.

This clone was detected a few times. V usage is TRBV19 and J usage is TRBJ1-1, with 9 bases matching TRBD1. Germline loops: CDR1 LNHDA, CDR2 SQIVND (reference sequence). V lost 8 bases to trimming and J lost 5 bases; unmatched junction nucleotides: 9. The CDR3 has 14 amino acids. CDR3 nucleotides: TGTGCCAGTTGGAACAGGGGGCGGGGGACTGAAGCTTTCTTT. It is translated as CASWNRGRGTEAFF.

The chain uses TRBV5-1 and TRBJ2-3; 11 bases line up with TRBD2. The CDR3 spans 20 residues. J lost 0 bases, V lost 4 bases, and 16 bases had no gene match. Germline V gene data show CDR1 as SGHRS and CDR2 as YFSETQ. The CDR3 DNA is TGCGCCAGCAGCGTAACGACCCTAGCGGGGGGCCCTATTAGCACAGATACGCAGTATTTT. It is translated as CASSVTTLAGGPISTDTQYF.

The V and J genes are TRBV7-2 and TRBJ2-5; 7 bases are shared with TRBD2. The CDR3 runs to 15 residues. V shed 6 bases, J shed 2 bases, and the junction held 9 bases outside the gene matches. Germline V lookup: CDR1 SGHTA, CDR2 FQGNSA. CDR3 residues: CASRLTGGGQETQYF. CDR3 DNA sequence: TGTGCCAGCAGATTGACTGGCGGGGGACAAGAGACCCAGTACTTC.

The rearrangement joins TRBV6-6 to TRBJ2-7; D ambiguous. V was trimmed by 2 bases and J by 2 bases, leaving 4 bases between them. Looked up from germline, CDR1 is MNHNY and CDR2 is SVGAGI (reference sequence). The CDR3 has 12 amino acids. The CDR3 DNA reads TGTGCCAGCAGTTACGATACCTACGAGCAGTACTTC. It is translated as CASSYDTYEQYF.